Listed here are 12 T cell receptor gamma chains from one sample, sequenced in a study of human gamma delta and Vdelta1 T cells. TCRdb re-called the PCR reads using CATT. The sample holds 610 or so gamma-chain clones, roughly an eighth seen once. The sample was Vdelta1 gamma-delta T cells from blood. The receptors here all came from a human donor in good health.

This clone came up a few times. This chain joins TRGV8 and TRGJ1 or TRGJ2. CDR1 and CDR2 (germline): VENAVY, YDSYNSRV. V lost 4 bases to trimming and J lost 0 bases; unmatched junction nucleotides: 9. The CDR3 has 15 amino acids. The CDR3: CATWETTSNYYKKLF. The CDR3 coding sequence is TGTGCCACCTGGGAAACTACTTCGAATTATTATAAGAAACTCTTT.

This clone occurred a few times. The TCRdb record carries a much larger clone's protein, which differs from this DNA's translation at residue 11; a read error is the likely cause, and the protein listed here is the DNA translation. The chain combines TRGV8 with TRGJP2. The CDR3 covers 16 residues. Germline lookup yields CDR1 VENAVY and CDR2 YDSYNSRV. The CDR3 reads CATWITGRSSNWIKTF. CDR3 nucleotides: TGTGCCACCTGGATTACCGGGCGTAGTAGTAATTGGATCAAGACGTTT.

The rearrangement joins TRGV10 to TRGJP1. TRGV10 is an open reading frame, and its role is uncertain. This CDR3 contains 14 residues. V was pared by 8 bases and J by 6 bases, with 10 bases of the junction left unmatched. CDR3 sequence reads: CAAWDLIPGWFKIF. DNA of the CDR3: TGTGCTGCGTGGGATTTGATTCCTGGTTGGTTCAAGATATTT.

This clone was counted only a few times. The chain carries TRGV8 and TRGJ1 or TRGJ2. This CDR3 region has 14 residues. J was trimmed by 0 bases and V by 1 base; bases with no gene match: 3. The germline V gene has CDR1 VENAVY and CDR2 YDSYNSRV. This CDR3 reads CATWDSRNYYKKLF. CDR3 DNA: TGTGCCACCTGGGATAGTCGGAATTATTATAAGAAACTCTTT.

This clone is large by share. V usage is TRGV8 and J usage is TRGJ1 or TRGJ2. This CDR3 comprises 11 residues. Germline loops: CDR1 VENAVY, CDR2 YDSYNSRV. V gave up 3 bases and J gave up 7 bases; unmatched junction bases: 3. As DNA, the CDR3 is TGTGCCACCTGGGATGGCTATAAGAAACTCTTT. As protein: CATWDGYKKLF.

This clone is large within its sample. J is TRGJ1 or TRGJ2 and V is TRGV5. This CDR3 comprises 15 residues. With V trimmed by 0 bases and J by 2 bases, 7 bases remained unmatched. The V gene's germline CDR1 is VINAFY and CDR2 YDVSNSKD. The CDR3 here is CATWDRPVYYYKKLF. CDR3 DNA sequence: TGTGCCACCTGGGACAGGCCTGTTTATTATTATAAGAAACTCTTT.

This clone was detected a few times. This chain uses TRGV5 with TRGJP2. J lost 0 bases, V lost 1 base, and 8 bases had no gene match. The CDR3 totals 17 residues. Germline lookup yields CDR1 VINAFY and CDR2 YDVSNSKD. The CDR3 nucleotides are TGTGCCACCTGGGACAGTCCCGGTTATAGTAGTGATTGGATCAAGACGTTT. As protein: CATWDSPGYSSDWIKTF.

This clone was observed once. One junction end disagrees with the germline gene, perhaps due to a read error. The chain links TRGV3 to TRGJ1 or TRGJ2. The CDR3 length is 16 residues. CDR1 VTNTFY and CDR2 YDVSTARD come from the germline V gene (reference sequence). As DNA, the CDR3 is TGTGCCACCTGGGACAGGCAGCGGTCCCCTTATCATAAGAAACTCTTT. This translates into CATWDRQRSPYHKKLF.

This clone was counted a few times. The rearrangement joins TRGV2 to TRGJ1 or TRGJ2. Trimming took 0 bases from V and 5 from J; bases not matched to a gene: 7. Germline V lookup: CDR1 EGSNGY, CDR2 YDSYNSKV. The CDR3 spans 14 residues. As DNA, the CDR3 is TGTGCCACCTGGGACGGGCCGCGGAATTATAAGAAACTCTTT. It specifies CATWDGPRNYKKLF.

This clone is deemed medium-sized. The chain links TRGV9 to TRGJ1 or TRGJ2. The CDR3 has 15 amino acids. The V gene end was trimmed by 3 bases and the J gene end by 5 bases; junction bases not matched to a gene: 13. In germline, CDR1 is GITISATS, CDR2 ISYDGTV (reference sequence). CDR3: CALWEWGHSHYKKLF. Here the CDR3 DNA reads TGTGCCTTGTGGGAGTGGGGCCACTCTCATTATAAGAAACTCTTT.

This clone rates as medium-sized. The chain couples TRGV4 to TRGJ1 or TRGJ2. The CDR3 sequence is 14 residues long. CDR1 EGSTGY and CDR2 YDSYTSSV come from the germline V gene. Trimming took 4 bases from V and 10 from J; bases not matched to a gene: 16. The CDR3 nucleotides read TGTGCCACCTGGGACGGCCCTCAGGTCGGGAAGAAACTCTTT. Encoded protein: CATWDGPQVGKKLF.

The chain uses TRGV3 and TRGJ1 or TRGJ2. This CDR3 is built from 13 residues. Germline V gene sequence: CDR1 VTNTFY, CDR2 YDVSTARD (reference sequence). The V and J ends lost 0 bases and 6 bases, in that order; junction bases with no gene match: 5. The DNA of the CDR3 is TGTGCCACCTGGGACAGGCCTTCTTATAAGAAACTCTTT. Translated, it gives CATWDRPSYKKLF.